Presented here are 26 T cell receptor beta chains from one specimen sequenced in a study of naive and memory T cell subsets. Study-wide results and caveats: A few larger clonotypes appeared in naive repertoires, especially CD8, possibly memory cells re-expressing CD45RA.

An equimolar mix of two oligonucleotides served as the beta constant-region primer for TRBC1 and TRBC2. Ligated cDNA was amplified by four rounds of PCR with nested alpha and beta constant-region primers and SP2. From the UMI-ligation and nested PCR reads, TCRdb called clonotypes with MiXCR, one entry per CDR3 protein. The sample lists roughly 100,000 distinct CDR3 sequences, around 11% occurring once. Their recognized antigens are unknown. The source material was naive CD4+ T cells from blood. These receptors all stem from a human donor in good health.

This clonotype was found a few times. The V call is TRBV29-1, the J call TRBJ2-3, with D perhaps TRBD1 (5 bases). The CDR3 is 12 amino acids. Germline V lookup: CDR1 SQVTM, CDR2 ANQGSEA. V was pared by 1 base and J by 15 bases, with 17 bases between. CDR3 DNA sequence: TGCAGCGTTGAAGTGGCGGCCGTTAGGGGATATTTT. Translating it yields CSVEVAAVRGYF.

This clonotype was seen ten or more times. This sequence joins TRBV6-2 or TRBV6-3 and TRBJ2-2; D tentatively reads TRBD1 or TRBD2 (5 bases each). The CDR3 covers 13 residues. Germline V gene data show CDR1 as MNHEY and CDR2 as SVGEGT. V lost 7 bases and J lost 6, with 12 bases in between. DNA for the CDR3: TGTGCCAGCAAGGGGACCGGGGCCGGGGAGCTGTTTTTT. Its translation: CASKGTGAGELFF.

The chain is built from TRBV5-4 and TRBJ2-3, with D tentatively TRBD1 (5 bases). The CDR3 extends over 15 amino acids. Germline V gene sequence: CDR1 SGHNT, CDR2 YYREEE (reference sequence). Trimming pared 5 bases from V and 0 bases from J, leaving 13 bases between. The CDR3 nucleotides are TGTGCCAGCAGTTGGGGCGGTGCCAGCACAGATACGCAGTATTTT. Protein product: CASSWGGASTDTQYF.

The V and J genes are TRBV5-1 and TRBJ2-1; D possibly corresponds to TRBD2 (6 bases). CDR1 is SGHRS and CDR2 is YFSETQ in the germline V gene. Trimming took off 2 bases at V and 7 bases at J, with 13 bases between the two ends. The length of the CDR3 is 14 residues. The DNA for the CDR3 is TGCGCCAGCAGCTTAACGGGAGCTGAAAATGAGCAGTTCTTC. This gives the protein CASSLTGAENEQFF.

The chain joins TRBV6-6 to TRBJ2-3; 10 nucleotides align to TRBD2. Germline V gene sequence: CDR1 MNHNY, CDR2 SVGAGI (reference sequence). The CDR3 has 16 amino acids. V shed 0 bases and J 4 bases; nucleotides not matched to a gene: 4. The CDR3 DNA reads as TGTGCCAGCAGTTACTCTAGCGGGAGGAGGGCAGATACGCAGTATTTT. This gives the protein CASSYSSGRRADTQYF.

This sequence joins TRBV10-3 and TRBJ1-5; a weak D match, TRBD1 (5 bases). Germline CDR1 is ENHRY and CDR2 is SYGVKD. The CDR3 extends over 14 amino acids. The V end lost 0 bases, the J end lost 9 bases, and 12 bases lay between the germline ends. CDR3 region: CAISESQGGGPQHF. The CDR3 bases are TGTGCCATCAGTGAGTCGCAGGGTGGCGGGCCCCAGCATTTT.

This clonotype was seen repeatedly, ten times or more. This chain uses TRBV24-1 with TRBJ2-1; 7 bases match TRBD2. The trim removed 6 bases at V and 7 bases at J, leaving 5 bases unmatched. The CDR3 consists of 13 residues. Germline CDR1 KGHDR, CDR2 SFDVKD. This CDR3 reads CATSRPGGNEQFF. In nucleotides, the CDR3 is TGTGCCACCAGTAGGCCGGGAGGTAATGAGCAGTTCTTC.

This clonotype was seen repeatedly, ten times or more. The chain has TRBV2 and TRBJ2-4, with a tentative D call TRBD1 (7 bases). CDR3 length equals 13 residues. Germline V gene data show CDR1 as SNHLY and CDR2 as FYNNEI. V was cut by 8 bases and J by 5 bases, with 13 bases left in between. CDR3 DNA: TGTGCCAGCGGGAGGACAGGAGAAAACATTCAGTACTTC. The encoded protein is CASGRTGENIQYF.

The rearrangement joins TRBV3-1 to TRBJ2-3; tentatively, D is TRBD2 (6 bases). The V end was cut by 5 bases, the J end by 2 bases, with 11 bases between. This CDR3 spans 14 amino acids. Germline lookup yields CDR1 LGHDT and CDR2 YNNKEL (reference sequence). CDR3 amino acids: CASSAGPYTDTQYF. The DNA for the CDR3 is TGTGCCAGCAGCGCGGGACCATACACAGATACGCAGTATTTT.

V usage is TRBV6-6 and J usage is TRBJ2-3, with TRBD2 identical over 8 bases. The CDR3 is made up of 14 amino acids. CDR1 is MNHNY, CDR2 SVGAGI, per germline (reference sequence). Trimming removed 0 bases from V and 6 bases from J; junction bases left unmatched: 2. The CDR3 loop reads CASSYSTSEDTQYF. CDR3 bases: TGTGCCAGCAGTTACTCGACTAGCGAGGATACGCAGTATTTT.

This clonotype has more than one count but fewer than ten. The chain has TRBV7-2 and TRBJ2-7; D is tentatively TRBD1 or TRBD2 (5 bases each). The germline V gene has CDR1 SGHTA and CDR2 FQGNSA. With 5 bases removed from V and 6 bases from J, the gap between germline ends came to 17 bases. The CDR3 consists of 14 residues. Written as DNA, the CDR3 is TGTGCCAGCAGCCAGGGAGCCGCTTCGGGCGAGCAGTACTTC. It codes for CASSQGAASGEQYF.

This clonotype turned up a few times. The chain employs TRBV11-2 and TRBJ2-6; D gene uncertain. Germline CDR1 and CDR2: SGHAT and FQNNGV. V lost 4 bases, J lost 0 bases, and 4 bases lay in between. This CDR3 is built from 14 residues. CDR3: CASSSRSGANVLTF. DNA of the CDR3: TGTGCCAGCAGCTCCCGCTCTGGGGCCAACGTCCTGACTTTC. Full variable domain (rest looked up from reference TRBV11-2 and TRBJ2-6): EAGVAQSPRYKIIEKRQSVAFWCNPISGHATLYWYQQILGQGPKLLIQFQNNGVVDDSQLPKDRFSAERLKGVDSTLKIQPAKLEDSAVYLCASSSRSGANVLTFGAGSRLTVL.

The chain uses TRBV20-1 and TRBJ2-2, with D perhaps TRBD1 or TRBD2 (5 bases each). The length of the CDR3 is 15 residues. V was trimmed by 1 base and J by 2 bases, leaving 11 bases between them. Looked up from germline, CDR1 is DFQATT and CDR2 is SNEGSKA (reference sequence). This CDR3 reads CSARGLGDNTGELFF. CDR3 DNA sequence: TGCAGTGCTAGAGGCCTAGGGGACAACACCGGGGAGCTGTTTTTT.

As concerns this clonotype: A read error may account for a junction end that differs from germline. The rearrangement links TRBV7-2 to TRBJ2-4; a possible D gene is TRBD2 (6 bases). Germline V gives CDR1 SGHTA, CDR2 FQGNSA. The CDR3 extends over 12 amino acids. The CDR3 spells CASSFPREGLNF. The DNA of the CDR3 is TGTGCCAGCAGCTTCCCGAGAGAAGGACTAAACTTC. The full variable domain, in which reference TRBV7-2 and TRBJ2-4 provide the parts outside the CDR3, is GAGVSQSPSNKVTEKGKDVELRCDPISGHTALYWYRQSLGQGLEFLIYFQGNSAPDKSGLPSDRFSAERTGGSVSTLTIQRTQQEDSAVYLCASSFPREGLNFGAGTRLSVL.

The chain is built from TRBV7-2 and TRBJ1-5; no definite D call. Trimming pared 0 bases from V and 3 bases from J, leaving 6 bases between. CDR1 is SGHTA and CDR2 is FQGNSA in the germline V gene. The CDR3 loop spans 14 amino acids. This chain's CDR3 is CASSLAAINQPQHF. The CDR3 DNA sequence: TGTGCCAGCAGCTTAGCCGCCATCAATCAGCCCCAGCATTTT.

This clonotype was seen many times. The rearrangement links TRBV12-3 or TRBV12-4 to TRBJ2-5; D is perhaps TRBD2 (5 bases). CDR3 size: 18 residues. Trimming pared 5 bases from V and 4 bases from J, leaving 26 bases between. CDR3 bases: TGTGCCAGCAGTCCCCGTAGACCGTCAGGCCGGGGTCCAGAGACCCAGTACTTC. Amino acid sequence: CASSPRRPSGRGPETQYF.

In its sample, this clonotype was seen many times. This chain links TRBV10-3 with TRBJ1-6; maybe TRBD1 (5 bases). Germline V gene lookup returns CDR1 ENHRY and CDR2 SYGVKD. Trimming stripped 4 bases from V and 8 bases from J, with 9 bases between. This CDR3 comprises 13 residues. In nucleotides, the CDR3 is TGTGCCATCAGTGCGTCGGGGGATTCACCCCTCCACTTT. Its translation is CAISASGDSPLHF.

This clonotype showed up just a few times. The V call is TRBV5-1, the J call TRBJ2-5; 7 bases match TRBD1. CDR3 length: 12 residues. The germline gives CDR1 SGHRS, CDR2 YFSETQ. The J segment lost 14 bases and the V segment lost 4 bases, leaving 11 bases of the junction unmatched. The DNA of the CDR3 is TGCGCCAGCAGCCATACTTCGGGACAGACCTACTTC. Encoded protein: CASSHTSGQTYF.

The table lists this clonotype with a few counts. V and J are TRBV20-1 and TRBJ1-6, with 9 nucleotides matching TRBD1. V lost 1 base and J lost 7; bases outside the gene matches: 2. Germline V CDR1 and CDR2: DFQATT, SNEGSKA (reference sequence). The CDR3 loop spans 14 amino acids. CDR3 sequence: CSARGGQGNSPLHF. Here the CDR3 DNA reads TGCAGTGCTAGAGGTGGACAGGGGAATTCACCCCTCCACTTT.

This chain uses TRBV20-1 with TRBJ1-4, with TRBD1 as a possible D gene (6 bases). CDR1 is DFQATT and CDR2 is SNEGSKA in the germline V gene (reference sequence). The CDR3 covers 14 residues. V was pared by 0 bases and J by 6 bases, with 11 bases between. CDR3 sequence: CSARDLGHHEKLFF. In nucleotides, the CDR3 is TGCAGTGCTAGAGATCTGGGACACCATGAAAAACTGTTTTTT.

The V gene is TRBV12-3 or TRBV12-4, the J gene TRBJ2-1, with 10 bases identical to TRBD2. J was trimmed by 5 bases and V by 5 bases; bases with no gene match: 6. This CDR3 contains 15 residues. CDR3 coding DNA: TGTGCCAGCAGTCCAAGGACTAGCGGAAACAATGAGCAGTTCTTC. This sequence encodes CASSPRTSGNNEQFF.

This rearrangement joins TRBV19 to TRBJ2-3, with D uncertain. V was clipped by 2 bases and J by 0 bases, with 12 bases between them. CDR1 is LNHDA and CDR2 is SQIVND in the germline V gene (reference sequence). This CDR3 has 16 residues. The DNA of the CDR3 is TGTGCCAGTAGTATACAAACTTGGTCTAGCACAGATACGCAGTATTTT. Translating gives CASSIQTWSSTDTQYF.

This chain connects TRBV7-2 to TRBJ2-7; tentatively, D is TRBD2 (6 bases). Germline CDR1 SGHTA, CDR2 FQGNSA. The length of the CDR3 is 17 residues. V was shortened by 1 base and J by 0 bases, with 16 bases between the two germline ends. The CDR3 coding sequence is TGTGCCAGCAGCTTAGTTACTGCCGGGAGAGCCTCCTACGAGCAGTACTTC. Residues: CASSLVTAGRASYEQYF. The variable domain in full, completed from reference TRBV7-2 and TRBJ2-7, reads GAGVSQSPSNKVTEKGKDVELRCDPISGHTALYWYRQSLGQGLEFLIYFQGNSAPDKSGLPSDRFSAERTGGSVSTLTIQRTQQEDSAVYLCASSLVTAGRASYEQYFGPGTRLTVT.

This clonotype was found a few times. This rearrangement joins TRBV4-3 to TRBJ2-1; 12 bases agree with TRBD2. V gave up 3 bases and J gave up 7 bases; unmatched junction bases: 13. CDR3 length equals 18 residues. Germline lookup yields CDR1 LGHNA and CDR2 YSLEER. The CDR3 region is CASSHLFRLAGVGNEQFF. CDR3 nucleotides: TGCGCCAGCAGCCATCTATTCCGACTAGCGGGAGTGGGGAATGAGCAGTTCTTC.

The chain couples TRBV24-1 to TRBJ2-1; D is possibly TRBD1 or TRBD2 (5 bases each). Germline values: CDR1 KGHDR, CDR2 SFDVKD. CDR3 length: 15 residues. V was cut by 5 bases and J by 2 bases, with 12 bases left in between. The CDR3 DNA reads TGTGCCACCAGTGGCTTGGGGGATCCCTACAATGAGCAGTTCTTC. Protein: CATSGLGDPYNEQFF.

In this sample, this clonotype turned up a few times. V and J are TRBV29-1 and TRBJ2-1; D gene uncertain. Trimming removed 8 bases from V and 4 bases from J, with 12 bases in between. The CDR3 extends over 12 amino acids. In germline, CDR1 is SQVTM, CDR2 ANQGSEA. The CDR3 DNA is TGCAGCCCGACGGCAATTTACAATGAGCAGTTCTTC. It yields the protein CSPTAIYNEQFF.